This entry is about one T cell receptor (beta chain). Its antigen remains undetermined. It has no much larger one-base neighbor in the sample; base qualities were not kept. Per the germline V gene, SNHLY is the CDR1 and FYNNEI is the CDR2. Germline trimming amounts to 0 bases on V and 1 base on J, with 14 as the count of junction bases outside the gene matches. The CDR3 runs 21 amino acids, cysteine and phenylalanine included. The sequence is cut down to CDR3 DNA, 63 bases in frame from base 1. Separate from the roughly 700-subject first cohort, the validation cohort of over 90 subjects was the group to which the donors belonged. This sample was included in a study of cytomegalovirus exposure and HLA in healthy donors (TCRdb year 2017). Study-level background: According to a later analysis, one platform produced both the roughly 110 validation repertoires and the approximately 600 repertoires of the first cohort. A separate validation cohort of about 110 different subjects was used in addition to the 666-subject first cohort. High-throughput TCR immunosequencing, statistical association of individual TCRs with disease status, and machine learning were combined to predict cytomegalovirus infection status. The study aimed to test whether cataloging public T cell receptors could reveal signatures of past pathogen exposure.

Library generation was performed with the immunoSEQ multiplex PCR assay. The original pipeline was this. To diagnose cytomegalovirus status from the catalog of TCR beta chain sequences, a statistical classification framework was built. What TCRdb holds here is the immuneACCESS table cut down to in-frame rearrangements. Part of the clones is not present; checked against another copy, under half of the missing clones reflect an unresolved V gene, and the others are unexplained. That table supplies the V and J calls and clone size; D and trimming were determined from the DNA. The sample data list 250,000 to 400,000 clones, and 70% to 90% of these were observed just once. Clones ranked in the top ten supply 0.9% to 1% of the sample. Overall study outcomes, separate from this receptor: A later analysis found that TCRs clustered in the first cohort also tended to co-occur in the 120 validation repertoires, with approximately 95% of cluster scores above 0. The authors suggested that the approach could potentially be extended to other disease states and immunological phenotypes. Cytomegalovirus status was reported to be diagnosed by the classifier with high specificity and sensitivity in both the original and validation cohorts. A later analysis lacked HLA typing for the validation cohort, so it scored co-occurrence in that cohort across all 120 or so repertoires. Most TCR sequences were seen in very few donors, while some public TCRs were found in many individuals. A few of the identified cytomegalovirus-associated TCR beta chains were confirmed in vitro to be specific for cytomegalovirus antigens. The study listed 150 to 200 TCR beta chains as associated with cytomegalovirus.

The source of this sequence is a man aged 25 to 45 in good health and CMV-seronegative. Sequencing input: PBMCs. This receptor chain uses TRBV2 and TRBJ1-3, with TRBD1 identical over 11 junction bases. The nucleotide sequence is TGTGCCAGCAGTGAAGCGCTCGGACAGGGGGCGCGTAGAGTGTCTGGAAACACCATATATTTT. Its coded protein is CASSEALGQGARRVSGNTIYF.